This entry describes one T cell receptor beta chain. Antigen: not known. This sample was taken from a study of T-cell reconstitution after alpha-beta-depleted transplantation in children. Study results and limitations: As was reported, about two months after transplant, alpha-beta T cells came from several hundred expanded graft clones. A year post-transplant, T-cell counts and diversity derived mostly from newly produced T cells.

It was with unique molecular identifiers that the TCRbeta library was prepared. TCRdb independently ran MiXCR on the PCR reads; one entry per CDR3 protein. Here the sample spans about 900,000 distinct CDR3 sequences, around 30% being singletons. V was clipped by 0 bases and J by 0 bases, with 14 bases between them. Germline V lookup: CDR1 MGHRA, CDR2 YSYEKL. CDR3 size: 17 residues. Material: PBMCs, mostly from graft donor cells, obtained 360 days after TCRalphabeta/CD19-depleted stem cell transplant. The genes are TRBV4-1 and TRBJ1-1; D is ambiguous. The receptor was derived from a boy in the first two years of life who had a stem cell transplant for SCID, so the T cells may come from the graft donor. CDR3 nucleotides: TGCGCCAGCAGCCAAGATTGGAGGGAGTCCGTGAACACTGAAGCTTTCTTT. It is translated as CASSQDWRESVNTEAFF.